The clone carrying this T cell receptor (beta chain) showed up just a few times. The CDR3 covers 14 residues. J was trimmed by 8 bases and V by 1 base; bases with no gene match: 5. CDR1 SGHRS and CDR2 YFSETQ come from the germline V gene. The data stem from a study of T cells after yellow fever vaccination. They built TCR cDNA with 5'RACE template switching, a step that put in a universal primer site and UMIs. TCRdb itself ran the 5' RACE reads through MiXCR, one entry per CDR3 protein. The sample consists of about 580,000 distinct CDR3 sequences, 17% of them appearing once. The chain has TRBV5-1 and TRBJ1-4; 7 bases agree with TRBD1. The sample in question was PBMCs, obtained 5 days after the first yellow fever vaccination. This receptor was identified in a man aged 18 to 30 who received the YFV17D yellow fever vaccine. The CDR3 sequence is CASSLNRGYEKLFF. The CDR3 nucleotides read TGCGCCAGCAGCTTGAACAGGGGATACGAAAAACTGTTTTTT.